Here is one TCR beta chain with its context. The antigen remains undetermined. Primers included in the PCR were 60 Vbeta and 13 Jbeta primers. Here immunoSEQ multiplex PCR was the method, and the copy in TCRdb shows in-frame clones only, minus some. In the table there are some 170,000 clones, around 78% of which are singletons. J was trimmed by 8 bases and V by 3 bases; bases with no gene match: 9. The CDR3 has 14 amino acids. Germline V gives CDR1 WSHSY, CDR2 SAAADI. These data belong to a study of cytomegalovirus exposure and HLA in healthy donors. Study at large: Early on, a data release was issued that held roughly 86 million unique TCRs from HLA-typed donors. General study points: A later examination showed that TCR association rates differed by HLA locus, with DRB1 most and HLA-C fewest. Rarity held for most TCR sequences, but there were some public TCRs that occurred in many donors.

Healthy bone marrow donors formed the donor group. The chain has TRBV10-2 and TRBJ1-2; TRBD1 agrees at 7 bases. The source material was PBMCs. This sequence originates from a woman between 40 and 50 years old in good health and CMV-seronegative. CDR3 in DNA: TGCGCCAGCAGTGATTTCGGTGACAGGGAAGGCTACACCTTC. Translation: CASSDFGDREGYTF.